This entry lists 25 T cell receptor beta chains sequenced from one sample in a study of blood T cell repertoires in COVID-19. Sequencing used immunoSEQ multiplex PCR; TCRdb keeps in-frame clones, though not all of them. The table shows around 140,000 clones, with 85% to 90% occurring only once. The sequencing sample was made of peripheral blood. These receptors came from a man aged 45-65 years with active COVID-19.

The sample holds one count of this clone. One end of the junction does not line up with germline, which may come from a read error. CDR3 coding DNA: TGTGCCAGCAATTACGGACTAGTCGGTCGGACAGATACGCAGTATTTT. The encoded protein is CASNYGLVGRTDTQYF. V gene TRBV6-5 combines with J gene TRBJ2-3; 7 positions agree with TRBD2. The CDR3 length is 16 residues. Germline V gene data show CDR1 as MNHEY and CDR2 as SVGAGI.

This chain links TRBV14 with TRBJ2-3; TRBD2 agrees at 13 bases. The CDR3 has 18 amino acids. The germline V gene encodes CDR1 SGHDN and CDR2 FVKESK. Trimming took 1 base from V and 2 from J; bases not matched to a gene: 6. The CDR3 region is CASSQGGLAGSSTDTQYF. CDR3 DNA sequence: TGTGCCAGCAGCCAAGGGGGACTAGCGGGATCCTCCACAGATACGCAGTATTTT. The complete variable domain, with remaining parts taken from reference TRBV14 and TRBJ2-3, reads EAGVTQFPSHSVIEKGQTVTLRCDPISGHDNLYWYRRVMGKEIKFLLHFVKESKQDESGMPNNRFLAERTGGTYSTLKVQPAELEDSGVYFCASSQGGLAGSSTDTQYFGPGTRLTVL.

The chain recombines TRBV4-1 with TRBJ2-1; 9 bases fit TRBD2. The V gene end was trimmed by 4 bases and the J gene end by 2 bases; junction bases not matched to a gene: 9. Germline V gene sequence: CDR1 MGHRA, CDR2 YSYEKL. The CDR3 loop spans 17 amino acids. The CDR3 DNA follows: TGCGCCAGCAGCCCCCATGGGCGGGGGGGCCCCTACAATGAGCAGTTCTTC. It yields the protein CASSPHGRGGPYNEQFF.

CDR3 protein: CASSHGQDGLRGYTF. The CDR3 DNA reads as TGCGCCAGCAGCCACGGACAGGACGGTTTGAGGGGCTACACCTTC. This chain uses TRBV4-3 with TRBJ1-2, with 7 bases fitting TRBD1. CDR3 length: 15 amino acids. The V and J ends lost 3 bases and 8 bases, in that order; junction bases with no gene match: 12. CDR1 is LGHNA and CDR2 is YSLEER in the germline V gene.

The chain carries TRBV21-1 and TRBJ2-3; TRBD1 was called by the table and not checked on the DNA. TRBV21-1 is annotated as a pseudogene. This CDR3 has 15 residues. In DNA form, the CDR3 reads TGTGCCAGCAGCACGGGTGGACAGGCGACAGATACGCAGTATTTT. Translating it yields CASSTGGQATDTQYF.

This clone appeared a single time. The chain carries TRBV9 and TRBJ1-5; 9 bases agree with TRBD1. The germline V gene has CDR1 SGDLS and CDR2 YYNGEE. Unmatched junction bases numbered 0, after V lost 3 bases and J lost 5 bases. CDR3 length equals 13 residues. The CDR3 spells CASSGTGDQPQHF. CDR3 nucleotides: TGTGCCAGCAGCGGGACAGGGGATCAGCCCCAGCATTTT.

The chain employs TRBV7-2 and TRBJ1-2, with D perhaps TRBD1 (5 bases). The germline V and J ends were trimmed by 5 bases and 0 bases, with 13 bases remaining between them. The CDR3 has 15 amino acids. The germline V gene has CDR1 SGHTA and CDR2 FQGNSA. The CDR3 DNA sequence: TGTGCCAGCAGCCCCTGGCCAGGGCCTAACTATGGCTACACCTTC. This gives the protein CASSPWPGPNYGYTF.

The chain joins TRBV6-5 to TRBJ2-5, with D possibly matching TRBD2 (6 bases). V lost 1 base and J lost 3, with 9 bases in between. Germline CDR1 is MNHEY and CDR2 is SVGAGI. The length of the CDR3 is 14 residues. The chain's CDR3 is CASSYYPGEETQYF. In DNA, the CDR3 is TGTGCCAGCAGTTACTATCCGGGGGAAGAGACCCAGTACTTC.

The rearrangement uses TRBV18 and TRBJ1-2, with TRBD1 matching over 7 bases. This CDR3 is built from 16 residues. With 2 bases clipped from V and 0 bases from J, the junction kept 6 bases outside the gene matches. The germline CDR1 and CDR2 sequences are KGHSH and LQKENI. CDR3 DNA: TGTGCCAGCTCACCAACCTCAGGGGGAACTAACTATGGCTACACCTTC. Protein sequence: CASSPTSGGTNYGYTF.

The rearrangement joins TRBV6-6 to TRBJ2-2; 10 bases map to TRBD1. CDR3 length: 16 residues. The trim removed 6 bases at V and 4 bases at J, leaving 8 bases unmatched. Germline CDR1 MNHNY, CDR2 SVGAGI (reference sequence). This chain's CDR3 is CASSPDRGRGTGELFF. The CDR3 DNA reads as TGTGCCAGCAGCCCCGACAGGGGGCGAGGCACCGGGGAGCTGTTTTTT.

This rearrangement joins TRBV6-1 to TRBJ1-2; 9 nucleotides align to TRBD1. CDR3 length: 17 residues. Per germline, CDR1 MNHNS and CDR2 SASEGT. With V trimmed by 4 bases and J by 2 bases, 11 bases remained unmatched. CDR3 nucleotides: TGTGCCAGCAGTGCCGTTCCGACAGGGGGGAGAAACTATGGCTACACCTTC. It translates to CASSAVPTGGRNYGYTF.

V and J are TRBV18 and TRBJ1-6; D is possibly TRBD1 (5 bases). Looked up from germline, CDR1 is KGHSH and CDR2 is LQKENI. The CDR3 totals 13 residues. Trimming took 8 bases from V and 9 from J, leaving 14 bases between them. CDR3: CASKGQIGSPLHF. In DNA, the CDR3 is TGTGCCAGCAAAGGACAAATTGGTTCACCCCTCCACTTT.

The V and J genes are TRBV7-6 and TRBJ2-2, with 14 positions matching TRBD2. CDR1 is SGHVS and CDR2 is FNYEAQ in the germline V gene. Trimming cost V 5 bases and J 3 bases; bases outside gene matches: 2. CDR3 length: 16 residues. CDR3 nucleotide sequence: TGTGCCAGCAGCGGGACTAGCGGGGGACACACCGGGGAGCTGTTTTTT. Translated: CASSGTSGGHTGELFF.

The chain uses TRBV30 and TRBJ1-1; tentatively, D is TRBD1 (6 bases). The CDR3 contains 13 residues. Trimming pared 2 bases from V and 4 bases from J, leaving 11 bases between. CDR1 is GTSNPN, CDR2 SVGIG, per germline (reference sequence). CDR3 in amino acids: CAWSQGGSTEAFF. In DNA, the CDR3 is TGTGCCTGGAGTCAAGGGGGAAGCACTGAAGCTTTCTTT. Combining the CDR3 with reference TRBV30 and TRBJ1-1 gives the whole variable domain SQTIHQWPATLVQPVGSPLSLECTVEGTSNPNLYWYRQAAGRGLQLLFYSVGIGQISSEVPQNLSASRPQDRQFILSSKKLLLSDSGFYLCAWSQGGSTEAFFGQGTRLTVV.

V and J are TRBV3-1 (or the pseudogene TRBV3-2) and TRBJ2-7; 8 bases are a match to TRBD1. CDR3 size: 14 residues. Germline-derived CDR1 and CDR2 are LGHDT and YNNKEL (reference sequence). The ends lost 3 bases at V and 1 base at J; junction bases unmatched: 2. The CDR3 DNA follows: TGTGCCAGCAGCCACGGGACAGGATCCTACGAGCAGTACTTC. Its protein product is CASSHGTGSYEQYF.

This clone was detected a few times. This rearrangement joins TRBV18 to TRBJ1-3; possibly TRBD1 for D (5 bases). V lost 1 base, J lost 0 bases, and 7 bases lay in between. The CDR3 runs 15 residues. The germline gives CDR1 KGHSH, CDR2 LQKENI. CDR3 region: CASSPQGASGNTIYF. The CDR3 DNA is TGTGCCAGCTCACCACAAGGGGCCTCTGGAAACACCATATATTTT.

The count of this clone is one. CDR3 sequence: CATSRPRDEQYF. CDR3 nucleotides: TGTGCCACCAGCAGGCCTCGGGACGAGCAGTACTTC. The genes are TRBV15 and TRBJ2-7, with no clear D. CDR1 and CDR2 from the germline V gene are LNHNV and YYDKDF (reference sequence). V lost 3 bases to trimming and J lost 5 bases, with 8 bases between them. The CDR3 sequence is 12 residues long.

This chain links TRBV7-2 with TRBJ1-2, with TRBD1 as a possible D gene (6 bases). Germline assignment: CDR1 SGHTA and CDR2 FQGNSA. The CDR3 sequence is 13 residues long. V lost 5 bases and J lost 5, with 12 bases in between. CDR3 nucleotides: TGTGCCAGCAGCCCGGGAGGGGGATATGGCTACACCTTC. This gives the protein CASSPGGGYGYTF. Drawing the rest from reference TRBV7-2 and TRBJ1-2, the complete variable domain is GAGVSQSPSNKVTEKGKDVELRCDPISGHTALYWYRQSLGQGLEFLIYFQGNSAPDKSGLPSDRFSAERTGGSVSTLTIQRTQQEDSAVYLCASSPGGGYGYTFGSGTRLTVV.

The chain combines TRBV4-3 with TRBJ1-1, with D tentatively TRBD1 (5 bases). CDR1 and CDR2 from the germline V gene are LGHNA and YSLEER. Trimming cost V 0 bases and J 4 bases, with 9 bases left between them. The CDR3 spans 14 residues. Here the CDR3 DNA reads TGCGCCAGCAGCCAAGATTTAGGGGTCACTGAAGCTTTCTTT. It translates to CASSQDLGVTEAFF.

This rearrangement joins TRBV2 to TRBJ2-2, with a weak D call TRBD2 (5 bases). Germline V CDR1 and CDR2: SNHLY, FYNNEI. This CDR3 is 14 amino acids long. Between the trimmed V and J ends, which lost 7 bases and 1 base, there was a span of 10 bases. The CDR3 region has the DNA TGTGCCAGCACCCCGGGGAGGAACACCGGGGAGCTGTTTTTT. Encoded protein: CASTPGRNTGELFF. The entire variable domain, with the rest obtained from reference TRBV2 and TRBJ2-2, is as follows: EPEVTQTPSHQVTQMGQEVILRCVPISNHLYFYWYRQILGQKVEFLVSFYNNEISEKSEIFDDQFSVERPDGSNFTLKIRSTKLEDSAMYFCASTPGRNTGELFFGEGSRLTVL.

CDR3 nucleotide sequence: TGTGCCAGCAGCCAAAGTTACTCGGGGGATGGGGGTGAGCAGTTCTTC. This codes for CASSQSYSGDGGEQFF. V is TRBV3-1 (or the pseudogene TRBV3-2) and J is TRBJ2-1, with a possible D match to TRBD2 (6 bases). Per the germline V gene, CDR1 is LGHDT and CDR2 is YNNKEL (reference sequence). V lost 2 bases and J lost 9, with 20 bases in between. The CDR3 covers 16 residues.

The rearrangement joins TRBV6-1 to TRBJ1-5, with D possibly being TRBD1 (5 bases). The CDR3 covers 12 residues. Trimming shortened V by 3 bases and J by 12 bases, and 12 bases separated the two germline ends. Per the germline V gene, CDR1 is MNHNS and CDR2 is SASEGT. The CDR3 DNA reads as TGTGCCAGCAGTGAGGTAGGGGCTCGCCAGCATTTT. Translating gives CASSEVGARQHF.

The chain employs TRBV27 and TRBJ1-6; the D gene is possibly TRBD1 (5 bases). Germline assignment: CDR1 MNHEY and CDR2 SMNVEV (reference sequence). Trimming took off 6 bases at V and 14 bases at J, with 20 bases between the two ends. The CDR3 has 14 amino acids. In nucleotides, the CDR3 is TGTGCCAGCAGCCCCGGTGGCAGGGCGTTTACCCTCCACTTT. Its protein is CASSPGGRAFTLHF.

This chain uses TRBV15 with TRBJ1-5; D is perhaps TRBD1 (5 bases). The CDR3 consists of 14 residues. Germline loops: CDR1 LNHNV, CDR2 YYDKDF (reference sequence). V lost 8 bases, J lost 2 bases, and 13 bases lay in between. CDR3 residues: CATAGRGGNQPQHF. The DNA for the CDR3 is TGTGCCACCGCGGGACGGGGTGGCAATCAGCCCCAGCATTTT.

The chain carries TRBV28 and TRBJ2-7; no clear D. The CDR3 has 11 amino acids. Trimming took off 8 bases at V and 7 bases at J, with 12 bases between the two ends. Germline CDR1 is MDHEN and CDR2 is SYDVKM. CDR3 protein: CASSRGWEQYF. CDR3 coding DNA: TGTGCCAGCTCCCGAGGTTGGGAGCAGTACTTC.